The sequence of this T cell receptor beta chain was determined in a study of identifying expanded T cells in peripheral blood. Overall study findings and caveats: Variance in clone template counts between approximately two-week samples significantly increased with total template count across all healthy donors. Technical replicates showed about 1.2 changed clones; about 2 weeks about 16; four weeks 19.

Sequencing was performed with immunoSEQ multiplex PCR; in TCRdb, only in-frame clones are kept and a portion is missing. This sample carries 60,000 to 80,000 clones, approximately 87% of them seen once, and the ten largest clones take over 2.5%. No infections or other immune events were documented during collection. This CDR3 region has 14 residues. V trimming: 5 bases; J trimming: 6 bases; junction bases outside the gene matches: 7. The germline V gene has CDR1 GTSNPN and CDR2 SVGIG (reference sequence). As for this clone: What it binds is unknown.

The source material was blood. The chain joins TRBV30 to TRBJ1-6; TRBD1 agrees at 7 bases. The source of this sequence is a person between 18 and 75 years old in good health. The CDR3 sequence is CAWAMGQINSPLHF. CDR3 DNA: TGTGCCTGGGCAATGGGACAGATTAATTCACCCCTCCACTTT. The variable domain in full, with the rest retrieved from reference TRBV30 and TRBJ1-6, is SQTIHQWPATLVQPVGSPLSLECTVEGTSNPNLYWYRQAAGRGLQLLFYSVGIGQISSEVPQNLSASRPQDRQFILSSKKLLLSDSGFYLCAWAMGQINSPLHFGNGTRLTVT.